These 4 T cell receptor beta chains came from one sample sequenced in a study of blood T cells in healthy people across ages. A sample-barcoded 5' primer and a J-beta primer mix were used in a second PCR of roughly 7 to 11 cycles. TCRdb redid the calling of the 5' RACE reads with MiXCR, one entry per CDR3 protein. The data contain a few hundred thousand distinct CDR3 sequences, about 55% of them singletons. What was sequenced was blood. The receptor source for this set is a man aged 55-75 years in good health.

This chain uses TRBV6-1 with TRBJ2-3, with 13 nucleotides matching TRBD2. The V gene's germline CDR1 is MNHNS and CDR2 SASEGT. This CDR3 comprises 19 residues. Trimming cost V 7 bases and J 0 bases; bases outside gene matches: 13. The CDR3 sequence: CASTPGLAGPGTSTDTQYF. In nucleotides, the CDR3 is TGTGCCAGCACCCCGGGACTAGCGGGACCCGGAACTAGCACAGATACGCAGTATTTT.

DNA for the CDR3: TGTGCCAGCAGGGAGTGGGGGAGCAATCAGCCCCAGCATTTT. Translation gives CASREWGSNQPQHF. The rearrangement links TRBV6-4 to TRBJ1-5, with D possibly matching TRBD1 (5 bases). Trimming shortened V by 6 bases and J by 1 base, and 10 bases separated the two germline ends. CDR1 is MRHNA, CDR2 SNTAGT, per germline. The CDR3 length is 14 residues.

This clonotype has more than one count but fewer than ten. The CDR3 DNA is TGTGCCATCAGTGAGTCGATAGCGGGACAGGGGTCCTACGAGCAGTACTTC. It encodes CAISESIAGQGSYEQYF. The V and J genes are TRBV10-3 and TRBJ2-7; 10 bases align to TRBD1. Germline lookup yields CDR1 ENHRY and CDR2 SYGVKD. The junction had 6 bases not matched to a gene; V was cut back by 0 bases and J by 1 base. The CDR3 has 17 amino acids.

This chain connects TRBV4-3 to TRBJ2-1; a possible D gene is TRBD1 (7 bases). This CDR3 spans 14 amino acids. Germline assignment: CDR1 LGHNA and CDR2 YSLEER. Between the trimmed V and J ends, which lost 1 base and 9 bases, there was a span of 13 bases. Written as DNA, the CDR3 is TGCGCCAGCAGCCAAGCGGAGGGGGCCGTTGAGCAGTTCTTC. It specifies CASSQAEGAVEQFF.